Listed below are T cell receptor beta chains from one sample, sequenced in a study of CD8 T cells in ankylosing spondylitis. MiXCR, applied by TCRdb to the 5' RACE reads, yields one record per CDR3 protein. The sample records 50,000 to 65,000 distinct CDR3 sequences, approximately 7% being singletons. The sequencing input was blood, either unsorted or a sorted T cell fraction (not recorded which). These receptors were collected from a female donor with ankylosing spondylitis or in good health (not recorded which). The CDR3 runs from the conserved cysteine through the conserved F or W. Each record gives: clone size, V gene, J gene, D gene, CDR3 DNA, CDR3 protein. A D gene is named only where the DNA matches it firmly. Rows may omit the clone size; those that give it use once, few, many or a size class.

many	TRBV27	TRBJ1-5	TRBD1	TGTGCCAGCAGTGTTCGGGGACAGCCTTTGGGGCCCCAGCATTTT	CASSVRGQPLGPQHF
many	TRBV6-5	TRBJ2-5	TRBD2	TGTGCCAGCAGTTATTTCGGGACTAGCGGGCAAGAGACCCAGTACTTC	CASSYFGTSGQETQYF
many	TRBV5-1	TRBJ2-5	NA	TGCGCCAGCAGCTTAAGAGCAGACCAAGAGACCCAGTACTTC	CASSLRADQETQYF
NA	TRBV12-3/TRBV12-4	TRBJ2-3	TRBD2	TGTGCCAGCAGTTTGGTGGGTAGCGGGGAACACCATACGCAGTATTTT	CASSLVGSGEHHTQYF
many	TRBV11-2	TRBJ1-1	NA	TGTGCCAGCAGCTTGAACACTGAAGCTTTCTTT	CASSLNTEAFF
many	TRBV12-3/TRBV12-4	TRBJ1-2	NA	TGTGCCATCCGACAACAGAGTAACTATGGCTACACCTTC	CAIRQQSNYGYTF
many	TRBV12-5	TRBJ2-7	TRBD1	TGTGCTAGTGGTTTGGCTCCCGGGACAGGGGGCTACGAGCAGTACTTC	CASGLAPGTGGYEQYF
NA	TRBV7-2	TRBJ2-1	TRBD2	TGTGCCAGCAGCTTCAGCGGGGGGGCCGATGAGCAGTTCTTC	CASSFSGGADEQFF
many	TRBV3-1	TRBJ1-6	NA	TGTGCCAGCAGCCAAGGGACCCATTCACCCCTCCACTTT	CASSQGTHSPLHF
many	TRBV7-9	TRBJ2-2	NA	TGTGCCAGCAATGTGGACACCGGGGAGCTGTTTTTT	CASNVDTGELFF
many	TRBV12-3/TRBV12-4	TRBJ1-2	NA	TGTGCCAGTTCAGGACAGTATGGCTACACCTTC	CASSGQYGYTF
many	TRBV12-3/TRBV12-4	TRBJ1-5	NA	TGTGCCAGCAGTTTAGCGACGGGTAATCAGCCCCAGCATTTT	CASSLATGNQPQHF
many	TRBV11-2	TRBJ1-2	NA	TGTGCCAGCAGCTTATGGGACTATGGCTACACCTTC	CASSLWDYGYTF
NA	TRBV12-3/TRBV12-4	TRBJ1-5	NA	TGTGCCAGCAGTTTACTAGATCAGCCCCAGCATTTT	CASSLLDQPQHF
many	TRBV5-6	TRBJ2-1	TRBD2	TGTGCCAGCAGCTTAAGGCGGGGGGTTTACAATGAGCAGTTCTTC	CASSLRRGVYNEQFF
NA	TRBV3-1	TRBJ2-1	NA	TGTGCCAGCAGCCAATTCCGGGGATGGAATGAGCAGTTCTTC	CASSQFRGWNEQFF
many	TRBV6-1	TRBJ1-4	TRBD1	TGTGCCAGCAGTCCCGACAGGGGATGGGGTGAAAAACTGTTTTTT	CASSPDRGWGEKLFF
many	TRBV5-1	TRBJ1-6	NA	TGCGCCAGCAGCTCCGACAGGACCTATTCACCCCTCCACTTT	CASSSDRTYSPLHF
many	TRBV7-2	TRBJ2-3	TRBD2	TGTGCCAGCAGCTTAGCGAGGGGACTAGCTGCAGATACGCAGTATTTT	CASSLARGLAADTQYF
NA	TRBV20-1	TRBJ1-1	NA	TGCAGTGCTAGTCAACCCCCCGTGGGTGAAGCTTTCTTT	CSASQPPVGEAFF
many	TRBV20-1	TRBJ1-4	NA	TGCAGTGCTAACGGCAGCCCAACTAATGAAAAACTGTTTTTT	CSANGSPTNEKLFF
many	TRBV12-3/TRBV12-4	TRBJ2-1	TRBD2	TGTGCCAGTCATCCCTCAGCGGGGGGAAATGAGCAGTTCTTC	CASHPSAGGNEQFF
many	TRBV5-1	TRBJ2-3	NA	TGCGCCAGCGGACCCGGGACGGCGAATAAAGCAGATACGCAGTATTTT	CASGPGTANKADTQYF
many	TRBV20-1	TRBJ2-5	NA	TGCAGTGCCAGCCCCTCCTCGGCTCTTAGAGAGACCCAGTACTTC	CSASPSSALRETQYF
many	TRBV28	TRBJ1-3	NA	TGTGCCAGCAGTTCTCAGCCTCACTCTGGAAACACCATATATTTT	CASSSQPHSGNTIYF
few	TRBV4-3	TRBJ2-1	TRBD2	TGCGCCAGCAGCCAACTAGCGGGGGGAGAGCAGTTCTTC	CASSQLAGGEQFF
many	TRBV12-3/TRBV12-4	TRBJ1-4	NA	TGTGCCAGCAGGCTCCAAACAACTAATGAAAAACTGTTTTTT	CASRLQTTNEKLFF
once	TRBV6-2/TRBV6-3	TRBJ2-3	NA	TGTGCCAGCAGTTTCGGAGGCATCCTTTCTTCCACAGATACGCAGTATTTT	CASSFGGILSSTDTQYF
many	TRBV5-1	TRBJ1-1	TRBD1	TGCGCCAGCAGCTTGGGGTCTACTTATACAGGGGACACTGAAGCTTTCTTT	CASSLGSTYTGDTEAFF
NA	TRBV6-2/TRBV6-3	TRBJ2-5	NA	TGTGCCAGCAGCGACTTCCCAGAGACCCAGTACTTC	CASSDFPETQYF
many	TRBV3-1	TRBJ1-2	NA	TGTGCCAGCAGCCAAGGGGGATCAGGGTCCTTC	CASSQGGSGSF
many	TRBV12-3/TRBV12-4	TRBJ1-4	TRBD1	TGTGCCAGCAACGCCGGGACAGCTTATAGGGGAGGAAAACTGTTTTTT	CASNAGTAYRGGKLFF
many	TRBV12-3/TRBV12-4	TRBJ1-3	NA	TGTGCCAGCAGTTTAGCGCCCAGGGGAACTGGAAACACCATATATTTT	CASSLAPRGTGNTIYF
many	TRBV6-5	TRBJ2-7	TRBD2	TGTGCCAGCAGTTACTCGAATATTGGGACTAGCCCCTACGAGCAGTACTTC	CASSYSNIGTSPYEQYF
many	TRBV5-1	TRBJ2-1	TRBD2	TGCGCCAGCAGCTTGGCCGGGACTAGCGGTTACAATGAGCAGTTCTTC	CASSLAGTSGYNEQFF
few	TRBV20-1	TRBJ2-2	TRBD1	TGCAGTGCTCCGGAACAGGGGTTGGAGGAGCTGTTTTTT	CSAPEQGLEELFF
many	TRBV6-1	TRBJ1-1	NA	TGTGCCAGCAGCGCCCGCGGGGGCAGCACTGAAGCTTTCTTT	CASSARGGSTEAFF
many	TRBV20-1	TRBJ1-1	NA	TGCAGTGCTCGCCCAGGGAGAACTGAAGCTTTCTTT	CSARPGRTEAFF
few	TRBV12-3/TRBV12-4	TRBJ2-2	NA	TGTGCCAGCAGTCGTTCGGGGCCTAACACCGGGGAGCTGTTTTTT	CASSRSGPNTGELFF
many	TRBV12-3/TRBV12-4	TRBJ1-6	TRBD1	TGTGCCAGCAGTTTGGGACAGGGTGATTCACCCCTCCACTTT	CASSLGQGDSPLHF
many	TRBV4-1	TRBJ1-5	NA	TGCGCCAGCAGCCAAGATCCAGGCCCCCTGTACAATCAGCCCCAGCATTTT	CASSQDPGPLYNQPQHF
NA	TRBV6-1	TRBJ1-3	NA	TGTGCCAGCAGTGTCGGGGGGGGAGGAAACACCATATATTTT	CASSVGGGGNTIYF
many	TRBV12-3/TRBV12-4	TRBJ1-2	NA	TGTGCCAGCAGCCCTCGGACAGCCAACTATGGCTACACCTTC	CASSPRTANYGYTF
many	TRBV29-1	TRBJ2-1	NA	TGCAGCGTTGAAGATCGGCAGGGGATCAATCGCAATGAGCAGTTCTTC	CSVEDRQGINRNEQFF
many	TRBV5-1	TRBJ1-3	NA	TGCGCCAGCAGCTTGGTTGCTGGGACTTACTCTGGAAACACCATATATTTT	CASSLVAGTYSGNTIYF
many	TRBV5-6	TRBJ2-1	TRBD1	TGTGCCAGCAGCCCGGACAGGGGAAATGAGCAGTTCTTC	CASSPDRGNEQFF
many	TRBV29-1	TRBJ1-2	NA	TGCAGCGTTGAATGGGGGACAACCAGCCCTGGCTACACCTTC	CSVEWGTTSPGYTF
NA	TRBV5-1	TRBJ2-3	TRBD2	TGCGCCAGCAGTTGGAGCGGGGGGGCCGATACGCAGTATTTT	CASSWSGGADTQYF
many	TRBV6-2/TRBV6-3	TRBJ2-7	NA	TGTGCCGGACAGACTTATGAATACGGGGAGCAGTACTTC	CAGQTYEYGEQYF
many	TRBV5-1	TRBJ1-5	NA	TGTGCCAGCAGCTTGGCCGGAGGTTCCAATCAGCCCCAGCATTTT	CASSLAGGSNQPQHF
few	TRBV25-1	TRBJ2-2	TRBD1	TGTGCCAGCAGTGATTCACCGGGACAGGGTTTCGGCGGGGAGCTGTTTTTT	CASSDSPGQGFGGELFF
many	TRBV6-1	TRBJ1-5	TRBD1	TGTGCCAGCAGTGAACGGCGACAGGGGCCCGTAATCAATCCCCAGCATTTT	CASSERRQGPVINPQHF